This TCR beta chain was sequenced in a study of blood T cells in healthy people across ages. The overall study: For every two T cells, template switching captured about one barcoded beta molecule. Broader study findings: Naive CD4+ cell counts and diversity both ran higher in long-lived than in aged donors. The fall in TCR beta diversity per million T cells was roughly linear with age.

The germline V gene encodes CDR1 DFQATT and CDR2 SNEGSKA (reference sequence). This CDR3 has 15 residues. The ends were cut back, 6 bases at V and 0 bases at J, with 12 bases in the middle. This clonotype was observed a few times. Its antigen is undetermined. Sample-barcoded 5' priming and a J-beta primer mix drove a second PCR of 7 to 11 cycles. Each of the samples gave a minimum of 2.5 million paired-end reads that contained CDR3. TCRdb reprocessed the 5' RACE reads with MiXCR, giving one entry per CDR3 protein. This sample yields about 780,000 distinct CDR3 sequences, of which about half are seen a single time; roughly 20% belongs to the top ten.

This TCR came from a man older than 75 in good health. Material for sequencing was blood. V gene TRBV20-1 combines with J gene TRBJ2-6; no reliable D call. The CDR3 DNA reads as TGCAGTGCGAGCAACAGAGACTCTGGGGCCAACGTCCTGACTTTC. Residues: CSASNRDSGANVLTF.